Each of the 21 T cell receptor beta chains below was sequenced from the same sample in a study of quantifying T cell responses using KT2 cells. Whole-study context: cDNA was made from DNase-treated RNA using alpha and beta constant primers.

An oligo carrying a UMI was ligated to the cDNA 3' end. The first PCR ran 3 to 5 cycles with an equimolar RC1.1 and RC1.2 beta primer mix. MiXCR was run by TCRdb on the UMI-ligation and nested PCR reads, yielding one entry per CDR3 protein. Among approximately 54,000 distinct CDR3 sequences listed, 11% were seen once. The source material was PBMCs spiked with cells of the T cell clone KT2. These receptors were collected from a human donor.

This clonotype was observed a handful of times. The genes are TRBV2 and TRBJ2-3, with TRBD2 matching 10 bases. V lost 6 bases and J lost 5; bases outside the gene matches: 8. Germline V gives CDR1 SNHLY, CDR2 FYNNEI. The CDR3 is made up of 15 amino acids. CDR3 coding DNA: TGTGCCAGCAGCCGACTAGCGGGTGAGAAAGATACGCAGTATTTT. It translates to CASSRLAGEKDTQYF.

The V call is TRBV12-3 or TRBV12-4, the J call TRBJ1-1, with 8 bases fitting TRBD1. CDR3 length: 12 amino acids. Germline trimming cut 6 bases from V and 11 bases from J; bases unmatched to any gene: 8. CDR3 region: CASSFDRGEAFF. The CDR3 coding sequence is TGTGCCAGCAGCTTTGACAGGGGTGAGGCTTTCTTT.

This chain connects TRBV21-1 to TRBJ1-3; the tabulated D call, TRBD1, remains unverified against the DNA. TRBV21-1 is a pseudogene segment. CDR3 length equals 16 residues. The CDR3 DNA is TGTGCCAGCAGCAAGGGCCGCGGGACAGACGGAAACACCATATATTTT. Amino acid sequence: CASSKGRGTDGNTIYF.

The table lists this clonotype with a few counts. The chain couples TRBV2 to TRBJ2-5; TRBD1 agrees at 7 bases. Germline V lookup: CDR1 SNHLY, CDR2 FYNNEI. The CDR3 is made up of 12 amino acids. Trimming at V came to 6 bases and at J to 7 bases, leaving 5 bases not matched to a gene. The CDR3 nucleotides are TGTGCCAGCAGCGACAGGGCAGGGACCCAGTACTTC. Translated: CASSDRAGTQYF.

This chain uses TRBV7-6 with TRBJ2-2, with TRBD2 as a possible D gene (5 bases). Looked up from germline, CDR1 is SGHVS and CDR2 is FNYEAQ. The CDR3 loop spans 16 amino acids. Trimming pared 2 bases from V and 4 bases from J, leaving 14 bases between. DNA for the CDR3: TGTGCCAGCAGCTTAAGTCCCAGCGGTGGCACCGGGGAGCTGTTTTTT. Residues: CASSLSPSGGTGELFF.

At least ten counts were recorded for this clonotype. The CDR3 coding sequence is TGTGCCAGCAGCCGAATGATGACTAGCGTATACAATGAGCAGTTCTTC. Translation gives CASSRMMTSVYNEQFF. The chain is built from TRBV14 and TRBJ2-1; TRBD2 matches 8 bases. The CDR3 covers 16 residues. V trimming: 4 bases; J trimming: 4 bases; junction bases outside the gene matches: 9. Germline V gives CDR1 SGHDN, CDR2 FVKESK.

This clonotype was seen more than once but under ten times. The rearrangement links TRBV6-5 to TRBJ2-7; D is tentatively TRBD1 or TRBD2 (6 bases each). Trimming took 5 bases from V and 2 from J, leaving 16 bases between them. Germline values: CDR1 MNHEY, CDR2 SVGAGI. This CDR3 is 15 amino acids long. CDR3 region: CASSKGRRGTYEQYF. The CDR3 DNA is TGTGCCAGCAGTAAGGGACGGAGGGGGACCTACGAGCAGTACTTC.

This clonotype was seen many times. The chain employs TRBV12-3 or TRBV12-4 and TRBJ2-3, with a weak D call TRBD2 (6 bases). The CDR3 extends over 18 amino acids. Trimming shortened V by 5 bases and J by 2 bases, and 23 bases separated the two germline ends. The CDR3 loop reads CASSVGGGSGPITDTQYF. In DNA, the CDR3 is TGTGCCAGCAGTGTGGGAGGAGGAAGCGGACCCATCACAGATACGCAGTATTTT.

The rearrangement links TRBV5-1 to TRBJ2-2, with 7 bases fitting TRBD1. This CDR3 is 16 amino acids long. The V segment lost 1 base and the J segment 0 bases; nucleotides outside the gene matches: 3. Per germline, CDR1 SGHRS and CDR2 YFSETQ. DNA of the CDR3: TGCGCCAGCAGCTTGTCAGGGACAGCGAACACCGGGGAGCTGTTTTTT. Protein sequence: CASSLSGTANTGELFF.

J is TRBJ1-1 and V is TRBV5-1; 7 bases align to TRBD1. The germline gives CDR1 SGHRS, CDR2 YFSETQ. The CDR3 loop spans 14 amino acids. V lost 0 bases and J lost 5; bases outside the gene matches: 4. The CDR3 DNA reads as TGCGCCAGCAGCTTGGACAGGGGTGGGACTGAAGCTTTCTTT. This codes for CASSLDRGGTEAFF.

The CDR3 spells CASSNRARSNEKLFF. The CDR3 DNA reads as TGTGCCAGTAGCAATCGAGCGAGATCAAATGAAAAACTGTTTTTT. The chain is built from TRBV19 and TRBJ1-4; the D is unclear. CDR1 and CDR2 (germline): LNHDA, SQIVND (reference sequence). V gave up 6 bases and J gave up 5 bases, with 16 bases separating them. The CDR3 runs to 15 residues.

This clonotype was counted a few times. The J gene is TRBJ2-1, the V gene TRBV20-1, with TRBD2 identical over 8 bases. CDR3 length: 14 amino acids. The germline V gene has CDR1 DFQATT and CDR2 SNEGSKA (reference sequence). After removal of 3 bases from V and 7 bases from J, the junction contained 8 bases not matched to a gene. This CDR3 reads CSASYGGARNEQFF. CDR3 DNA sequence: TGCAGTGCTAGTTACGGGGGGGCCAGGAATGAGCAGTTCTTC.

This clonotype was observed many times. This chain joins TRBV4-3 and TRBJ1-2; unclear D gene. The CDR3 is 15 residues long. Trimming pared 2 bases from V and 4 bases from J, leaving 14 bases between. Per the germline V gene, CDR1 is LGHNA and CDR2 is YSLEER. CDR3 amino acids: CASSQLPVIPYGYTF. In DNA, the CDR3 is TGCGCCAGCAGCCAACTTCCAGTCATTCCCTATGGCTACACCTTC.

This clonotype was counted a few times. This CDR3 reads CAGGGIEYTEAFF. Here the CDR3 DNA reads TGTGCGGGGGGAGGGATTGAGTACACTGAAGCTTTCTTT. The chain is built from TRBV2 and TRBJ1-1, with D perhaps matching TRBD1 (5 bases). This CDR3 region has 13 residues. Germline assignment: CDR1 SNHLY and CDR2 FYNNEI.

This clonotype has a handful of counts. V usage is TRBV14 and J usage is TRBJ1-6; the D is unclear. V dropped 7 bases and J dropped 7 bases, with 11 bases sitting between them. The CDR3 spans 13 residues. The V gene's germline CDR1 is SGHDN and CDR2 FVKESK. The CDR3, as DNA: TGTGCCAGCACCCGTGCGGGGAATTCACCCCTCCACTTT. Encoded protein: CASTRAGNSPLHF.

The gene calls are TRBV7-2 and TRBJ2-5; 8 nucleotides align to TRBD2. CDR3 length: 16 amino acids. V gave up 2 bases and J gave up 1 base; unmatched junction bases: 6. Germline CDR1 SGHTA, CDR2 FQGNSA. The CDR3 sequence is CASSLNSGGVQETQYF. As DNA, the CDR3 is TGTGCCAGCAGCTTAAATTCGGGAGGGGTCCAAGAGACCCAGTACTTC.

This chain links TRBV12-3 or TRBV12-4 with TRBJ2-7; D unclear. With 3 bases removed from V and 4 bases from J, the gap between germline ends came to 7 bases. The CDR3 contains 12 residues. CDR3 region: CASSFDGYEQYF. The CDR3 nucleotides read TGTGCCAGCAGTTTTGACGGGTACGAGCAGTACTTC.

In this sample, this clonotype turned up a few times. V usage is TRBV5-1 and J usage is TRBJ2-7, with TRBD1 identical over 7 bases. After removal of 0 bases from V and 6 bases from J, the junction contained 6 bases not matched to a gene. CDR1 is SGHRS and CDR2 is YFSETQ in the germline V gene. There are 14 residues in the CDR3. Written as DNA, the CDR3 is TGCGCCAGCAGCTTGGGACAGGGAGTAGGCGAGCAGTACTTC. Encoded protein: CASSLGQGVGEQYF. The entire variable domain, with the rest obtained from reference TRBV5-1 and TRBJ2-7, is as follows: KAGVTQTPRYLIKTRGQQVTLSCSPISGHRSVSWYQQTPGQGLQFLFEYFSETQRNKGNFPGRFSGRQFSNSRSEMNVSTLELGDSALYLCASSLGQGVGEQYFGPGTRLTVT.

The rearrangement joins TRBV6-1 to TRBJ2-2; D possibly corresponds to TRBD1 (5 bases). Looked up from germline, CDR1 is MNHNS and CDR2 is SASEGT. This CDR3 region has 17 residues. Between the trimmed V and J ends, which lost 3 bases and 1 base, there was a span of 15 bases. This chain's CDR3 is CASSDRAGSKNTGELFF. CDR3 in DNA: TGTGCCAGCAGTGACCGGGCAGGGTCAAAGAACACCGGGGAGCTGTTTTTT.

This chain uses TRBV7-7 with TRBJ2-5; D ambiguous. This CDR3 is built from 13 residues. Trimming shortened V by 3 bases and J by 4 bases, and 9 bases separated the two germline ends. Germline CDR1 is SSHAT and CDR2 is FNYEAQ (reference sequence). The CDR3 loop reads CASSLVMGETQYF. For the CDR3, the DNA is TGTGCCAGCAGCTTGGTGATGGGAGAGACCCAGTACTTC.

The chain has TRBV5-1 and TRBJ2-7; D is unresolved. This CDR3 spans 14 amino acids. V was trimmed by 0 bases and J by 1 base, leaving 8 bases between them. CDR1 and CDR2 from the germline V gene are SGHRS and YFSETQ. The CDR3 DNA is TGCGCCAGCAGCTTGGTCGTCGGTTCCTACGAGCAGTACTTC. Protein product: CASSLVVGSYEQYF.